One sample yielded the 5 T cell receptor beta chains listed below, sequenced in a study of regulatory T cells in long-lasting Graves disease. CDR3-region Arm-PCR and iRepertoire HTBI primers produced the TCR beta libraries. TCRdb analysed the multiplex PCR reads with MiXCR anew, one entry per CDR3 protein. The table lists 620,000 or so distinct CDR3 sequences, about 16% of them singletons. Time point indicated: newly diagnosed GD, antithyroid drugs for less than 3 months. Extracted RNA from PBMCs served as the source of the TCR library. These data were also filed under a second study, of T cells in Graves' hyperthyroidism and ophthalmopathy.

The material sequenced was peripheral blood mononuclear cells (PBMCs), taken at new diagnosis, from a patient treated with antithyroid drugs. These receptors were collected from a woman aged 25 to 39 with Graves disease.

Points on this clonotype: This may be a read error, as it is one base from a much larger clone. The J gene is TRBJ2-3, the V gene TRBV27; D assignment may be TRBD1 or TRBD2 (5 bases each). This CDR3 has 16 residues. The germline V gene has CDR1 MNHEY and CDR2 SMNVEV (reference sequence). The V end was cut by 5 bases, the J end by 4 bases, with 19 bases between. The CDR3, as DNA: TGTGCCAGCAGTCCTACCCGGGACGGCCTCGCAGATACGCAGTATTTT. Translation gives CASSPTRDGLADTQYF.

The chain recombines TRBV20-1 with TRBJ2-7; 7 nucleotides match TRBD2. CDR1 and CDR2 from the germline V gene are DFQATT and SNEGSKA (reference sequence). The CDR3 is 14 residues long. The ends lost 5 bases at V and 2 bases at J; junction bases unmatched: 9. CDR3 protein: CSARTGTTTYEQYF. As DNA, the CDR3 is TGCAGTGCTCGGACCGGGACTACGACCTACGAGCAGTACTTC.

The chain uses TRBV7-9 and TRBJ2-7; D gene ambiguous. CDR1 is SEHNR and CDR2 is FQNEAQ in the germline V gene (reference sequence). Trimming left V 4 bases short and J 7 bases short, with 8 bases between. This CDR3 is 11 amino acids long. The CDR3 here is CASSSQAEQYF. CDR3 nucleotide sequence: TGTGCCAGCAGCTCGCAAGCGGAGCAGTACTTC.

This chain links TRBV24-1 with TRBJ2-5; tentatively, D is TRBD2 (5 bases). CDR1 and CDR2 (germline): KGHDR, SFDVKD. V lost 5 bases and J lost 5, with 11 bases in between. The CDR3 is 13 residues long. CDR3 DNA sequence: TGTGCCACCAGTGGCACGGGGTCGGAGACCCAGTACTTC. This sequence encodes CATSGTGSETQYF.

In its sample, this clonotype was seen a few times. One end of the junction does not line up with germline, which may come from a read error. The chain employs TRBV11-2 and TRBJ2-2; 7 bases fit TRBD1. The CDR3 is made up of 15 amino acids. CDR1 SGHAT and CDR2 FQNNGV come from the germline V gene. In DNA, the CDR3 is TGTGCCAGCAGCTTAACAGGGGACAACACCGGGGAGCTGTCTTTT. Encoded protein: CASSLTGDNTGELSF.